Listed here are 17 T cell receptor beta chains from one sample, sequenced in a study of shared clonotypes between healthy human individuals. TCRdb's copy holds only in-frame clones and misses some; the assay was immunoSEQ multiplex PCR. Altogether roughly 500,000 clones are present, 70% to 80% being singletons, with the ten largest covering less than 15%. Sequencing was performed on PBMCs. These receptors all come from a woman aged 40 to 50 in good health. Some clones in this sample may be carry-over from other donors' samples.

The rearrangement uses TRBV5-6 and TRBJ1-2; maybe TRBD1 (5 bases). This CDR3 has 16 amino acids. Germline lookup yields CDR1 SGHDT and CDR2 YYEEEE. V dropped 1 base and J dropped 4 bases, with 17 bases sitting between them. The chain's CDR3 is CASSLFFQGTTYGYTF. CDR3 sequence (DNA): TGTGCCAGCAGCTTGTTTTTTCAGGGAACAACCTATGGCTACACCTTC. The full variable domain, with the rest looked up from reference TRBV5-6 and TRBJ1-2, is DAGVTQSPTHLIKTRGQQVTLRCSPKSGHDTVSWYQQALGQGPQFIFQYYEEEERQRGNFPDRFSGHQFPNYSSELNVNALLLGDSALYLCASSLFFQGTTYGYTFGSGTRLTVV.

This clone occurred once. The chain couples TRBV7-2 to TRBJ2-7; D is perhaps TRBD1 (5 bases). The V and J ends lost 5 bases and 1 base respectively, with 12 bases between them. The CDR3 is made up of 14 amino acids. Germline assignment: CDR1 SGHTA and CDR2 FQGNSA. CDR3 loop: CASSRARASYEQYF. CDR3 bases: TGTGCCAGCAGCCGGGCCAGGGCGTCCTACGAGCAGTACTTC. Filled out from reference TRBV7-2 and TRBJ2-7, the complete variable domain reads GAGVSQSPSNKVTEKGKDVELRCDPISGHTALYWYRQSLGQGLEFLIYFQGNSAPDKSGLPSDRFSAERTGGSVSTLTIQRTQQEDSAVYLCASSRARASYEQYFGPGTRLTVT.

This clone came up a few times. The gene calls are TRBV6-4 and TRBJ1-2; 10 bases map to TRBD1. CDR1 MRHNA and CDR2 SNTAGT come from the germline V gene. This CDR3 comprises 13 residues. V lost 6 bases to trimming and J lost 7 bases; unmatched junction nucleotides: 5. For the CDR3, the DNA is TGTGCCAGCAGAAACCGGACAGGGGGTGGCTACACCTTC. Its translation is CASRNRTGGGYTF.

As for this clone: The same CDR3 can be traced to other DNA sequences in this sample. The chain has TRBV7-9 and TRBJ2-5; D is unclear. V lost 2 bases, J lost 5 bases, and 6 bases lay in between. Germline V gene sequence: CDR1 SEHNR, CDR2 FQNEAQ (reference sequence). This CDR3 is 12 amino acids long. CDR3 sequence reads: CASSLSLETQYF. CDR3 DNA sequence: TGTGCCAGCAGCTTATCTCTGGAGACCCAGTACTTC.

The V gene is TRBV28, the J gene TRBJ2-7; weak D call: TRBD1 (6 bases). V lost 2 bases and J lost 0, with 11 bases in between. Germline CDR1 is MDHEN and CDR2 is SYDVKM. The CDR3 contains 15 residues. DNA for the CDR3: TGTGCCAGCAGTTTACCCGGGACAAACTCCTACGAGCAGTACTTC. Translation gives CASSLPGTNSYEQYF. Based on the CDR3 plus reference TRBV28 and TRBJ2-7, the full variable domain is DVKVTQSSRYLVKRTGEKVFLECVQDMDHENMFWYRQDPGLGLRLIYFSYDVKMKEKGDIPEGYSVSREKKERFSLILESASTNQTSMYLCASSLPGTNSYEQYFGPGTRLTVT.

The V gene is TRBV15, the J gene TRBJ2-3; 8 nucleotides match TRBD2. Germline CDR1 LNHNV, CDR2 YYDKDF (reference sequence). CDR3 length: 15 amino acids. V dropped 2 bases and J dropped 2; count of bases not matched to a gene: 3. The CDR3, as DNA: TGTGCCACCAGCAGAAGGCGGGAGGCCACAGATACGCAGTATTTT. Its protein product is CATSRRREATDTQYF.

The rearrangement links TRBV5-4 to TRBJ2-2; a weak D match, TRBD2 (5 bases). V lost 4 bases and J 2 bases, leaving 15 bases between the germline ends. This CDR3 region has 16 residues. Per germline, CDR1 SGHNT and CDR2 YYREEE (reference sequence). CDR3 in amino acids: CASSQDGRTNTGELFF. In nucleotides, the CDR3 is TGTGCCAGCAGCCAGGACGGCCGGACTAACACCGGGGAGCTGTTTTTT.

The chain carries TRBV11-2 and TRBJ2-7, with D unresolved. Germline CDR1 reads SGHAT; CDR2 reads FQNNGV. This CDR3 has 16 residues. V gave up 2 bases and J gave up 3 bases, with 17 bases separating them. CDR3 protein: CASSLSLTAPSYEQYF. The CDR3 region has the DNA TGTGCCAGCAGCTTATCCCTTACGGCGCCAAGCTACGAGCAGTACTTC.

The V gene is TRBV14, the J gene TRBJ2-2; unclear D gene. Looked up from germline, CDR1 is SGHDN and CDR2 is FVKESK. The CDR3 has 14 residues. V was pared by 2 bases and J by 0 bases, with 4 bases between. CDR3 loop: CASSQTPNTGELFF. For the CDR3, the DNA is TGTGCCAGCAGCCAAACCCCGAACACCGGGGAGCTGTTTTTT.

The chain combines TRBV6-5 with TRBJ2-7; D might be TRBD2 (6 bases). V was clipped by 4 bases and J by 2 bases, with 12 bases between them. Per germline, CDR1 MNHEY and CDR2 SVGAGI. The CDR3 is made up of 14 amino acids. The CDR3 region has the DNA TGTGCCAGCAGTTCCTCGACTAGAACCTACGAGCAGTACTTC. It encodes CASSSSTRTYEQYF.

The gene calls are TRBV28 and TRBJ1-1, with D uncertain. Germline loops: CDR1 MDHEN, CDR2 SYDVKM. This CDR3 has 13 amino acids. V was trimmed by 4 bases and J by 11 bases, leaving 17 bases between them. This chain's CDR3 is CASSSDGKIGAFF. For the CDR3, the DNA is TGTGCCAGCAGTTCGGACGGGAAAATCGGGGCTTTCTTT.

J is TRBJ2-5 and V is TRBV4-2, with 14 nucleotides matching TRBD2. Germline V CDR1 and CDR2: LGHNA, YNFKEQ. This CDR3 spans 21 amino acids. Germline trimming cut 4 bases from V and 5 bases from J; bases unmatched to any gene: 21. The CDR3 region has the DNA TGTGCCAGCAGCCCGGGACTAGCGGGAGTCGGTCCCTTTGGGAGCCGGGAGACCCAGTACTTC. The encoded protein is CASSPGLAGVGPFGSRETQYF.

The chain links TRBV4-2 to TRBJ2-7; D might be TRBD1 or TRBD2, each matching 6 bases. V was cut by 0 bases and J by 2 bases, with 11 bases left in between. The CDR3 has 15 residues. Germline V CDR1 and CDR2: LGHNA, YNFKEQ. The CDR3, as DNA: TGTGCCAGCAGCCAAGAAGAGGGGGGACCCTACGAGCAGTACTTC. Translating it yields CASSQEEGGPYEQYF.

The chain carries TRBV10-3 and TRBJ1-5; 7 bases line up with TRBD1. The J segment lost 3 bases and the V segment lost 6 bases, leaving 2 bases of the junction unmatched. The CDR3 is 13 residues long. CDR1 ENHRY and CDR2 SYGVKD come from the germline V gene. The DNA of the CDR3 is TGTGCCATCAGGGGACAGTACAATCAGCCCCAGCATTTT. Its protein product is CAIRGQYNQPQHF.

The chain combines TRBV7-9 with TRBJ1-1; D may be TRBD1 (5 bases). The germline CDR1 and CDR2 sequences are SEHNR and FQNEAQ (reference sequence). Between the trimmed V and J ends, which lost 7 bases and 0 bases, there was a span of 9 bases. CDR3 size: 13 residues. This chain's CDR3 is CASTWGLNTEAFF. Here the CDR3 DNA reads TGTGCCAGCACCTGGGGCCTGAACACTGAAGCTTTCTTT.

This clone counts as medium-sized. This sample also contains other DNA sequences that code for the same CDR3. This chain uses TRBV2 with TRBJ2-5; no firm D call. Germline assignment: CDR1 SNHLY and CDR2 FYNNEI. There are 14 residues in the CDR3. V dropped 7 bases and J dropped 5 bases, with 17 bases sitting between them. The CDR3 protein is CASMGPPRAETQYF. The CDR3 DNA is TGTGCCAGCATGGGCCCCCCCCGCGCGGAGACCCAGTACTTC.

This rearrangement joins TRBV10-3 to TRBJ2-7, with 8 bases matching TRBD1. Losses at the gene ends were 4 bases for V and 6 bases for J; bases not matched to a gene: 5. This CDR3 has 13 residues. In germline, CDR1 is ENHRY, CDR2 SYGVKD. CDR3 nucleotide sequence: TGTGCCATCAGTGTGGACAGGGCCCTCGAGCAGTACTTC. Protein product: CAISVDRALEQYF.